One TCR beta chain is described in this entry. Its specificity is not known. Trimming stripped 0 bases from V and 5 bases from J, with 10 bases between. The V gene's germline CDR1 is DFQATT and CDR2 SNEGSKA (reference sequence). The CDR3 totals 13 residues. TCRdb called the multiplex PCR reads again in MiXCR, with one record for every CDR3 protein. The profile shows 70,000 or so distinct CDR3 sequences, approximately 45% of them singletons. The data were taken from a study of breast tumors, draining lymph nodes, adjacent tissues. Broader study findings: Tumors had less TCR diversity than lymph nodes, more than nontumor tissue. Tumor T cell lymph node origin was a supported hypothesis, not proven. Compared with basal-like, luminal-like tumors shared significantly more repertoire with nontumor tissue.

V usage is TRBV20-1 and J usage is TRBJ2-5, with D possibly matching TRBD2 (6 bases). The sequenced sample was breast tumor tissue. The receptor was derived from a female donor with breast cancer. Some clones in this sample may be carry-over from other donors' samples. The CDR3 DNA reads as TGCAGTGCTAGAGATCCCAGCGGGGAGACCCAGTACTTC. Encoded protein: CSARDPSGETQYF.